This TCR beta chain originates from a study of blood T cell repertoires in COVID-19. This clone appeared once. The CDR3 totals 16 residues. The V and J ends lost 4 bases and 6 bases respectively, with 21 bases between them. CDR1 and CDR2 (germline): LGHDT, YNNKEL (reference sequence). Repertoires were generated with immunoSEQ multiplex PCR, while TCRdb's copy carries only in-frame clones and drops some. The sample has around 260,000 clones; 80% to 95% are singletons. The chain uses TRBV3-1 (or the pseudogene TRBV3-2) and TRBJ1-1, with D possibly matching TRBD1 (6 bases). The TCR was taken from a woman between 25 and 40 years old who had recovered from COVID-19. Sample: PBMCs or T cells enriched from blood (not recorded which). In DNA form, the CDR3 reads TGTGCCAGCAGCCCAGTAAGAGGGCAGGGGCGGGCTGAAGCTTTCTTT. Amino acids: CASSPVRGQGRAEAFF.